The source of this TCR beta chain is a study of T cell responses to AZD1222 COVID-19 vaccine. Measured with immunoSEQ multiplex PCR; TCRdb has only the in-frame clones, and not every one. The sample yields 120,000 or so clones, around 89% seen once. The TCR originated in an adult in good health. The starting material was peripheral blood, obtained on day 0 of AZD1222 vaccination.

Here the CDR3 DNA reads TGCGCCAGCAGCCGGGGGGGACTAGCGGGAGGCGAGCAGTACTTC. Translating gives CASSRGGLAGGEQYF. This chain connects TRBV5-1 to TRBJ2-7, with 15 nucleotides matching TRBD2. The CDR3 is 15 amino acids. Germline lookup yields CDR1 SGHRS and CDR2 YFSETQ. V gave up 4 bases and J gave up 6 bases; unmatched junction bases: 5.